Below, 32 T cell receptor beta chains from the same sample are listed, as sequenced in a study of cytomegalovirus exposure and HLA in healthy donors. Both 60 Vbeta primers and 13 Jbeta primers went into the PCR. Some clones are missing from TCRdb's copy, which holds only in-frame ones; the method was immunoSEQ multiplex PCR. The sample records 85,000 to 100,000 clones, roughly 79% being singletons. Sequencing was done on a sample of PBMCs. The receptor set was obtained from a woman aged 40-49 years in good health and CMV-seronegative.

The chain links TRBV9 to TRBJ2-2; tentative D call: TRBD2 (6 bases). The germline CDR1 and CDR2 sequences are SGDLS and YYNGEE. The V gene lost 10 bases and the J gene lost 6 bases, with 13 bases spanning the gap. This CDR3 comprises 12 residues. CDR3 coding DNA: TGTGCCTCGCGGGGAAGCGCCGGGGAGCTGTTTTTT. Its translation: CASRGSAGELFF. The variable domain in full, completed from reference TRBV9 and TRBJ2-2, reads DSGVTQTPKHLITATGQRVTLRCSPRSGDLSVYWYQQSLDQGLQFLIQYYNGEERAKGNILERFSAQQFPDLHSELNLSSLELGDSALYFCASRGSAGELFFGEGSRLTVL.

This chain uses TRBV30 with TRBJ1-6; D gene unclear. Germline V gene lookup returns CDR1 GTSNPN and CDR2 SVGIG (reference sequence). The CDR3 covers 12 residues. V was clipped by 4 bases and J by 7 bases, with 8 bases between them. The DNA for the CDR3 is TGTGCCTGGAAATGGAGCAATTCACCCCTCCACTTT. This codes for CAWKWSNSPLHF.

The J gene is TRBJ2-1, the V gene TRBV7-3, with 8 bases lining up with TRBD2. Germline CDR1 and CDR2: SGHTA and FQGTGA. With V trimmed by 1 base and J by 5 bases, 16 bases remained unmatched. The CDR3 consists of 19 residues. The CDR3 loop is CASSLSVPGGAEVHNEQFF. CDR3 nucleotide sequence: TGTGCCAGCAGCTTAAGTGTCCCCGGGGGGGCCGAGGTACACAATGAGCAGTTCTTC.

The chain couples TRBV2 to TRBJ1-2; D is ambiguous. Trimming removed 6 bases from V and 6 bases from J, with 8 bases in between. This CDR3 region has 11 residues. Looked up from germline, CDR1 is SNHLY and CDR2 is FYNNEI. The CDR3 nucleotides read TGTGCCAGCAGGGCTAGTGATGGCTACACCTTC. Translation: CASRASDGYTF.

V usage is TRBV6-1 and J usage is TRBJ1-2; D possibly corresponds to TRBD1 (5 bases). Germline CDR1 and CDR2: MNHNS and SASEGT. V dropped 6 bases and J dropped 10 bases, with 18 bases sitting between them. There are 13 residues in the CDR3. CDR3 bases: TGTGCCAGCAGACCGACAGAGCCTAGTTACTACACCTTC. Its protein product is CASRPTEPSYYTF.

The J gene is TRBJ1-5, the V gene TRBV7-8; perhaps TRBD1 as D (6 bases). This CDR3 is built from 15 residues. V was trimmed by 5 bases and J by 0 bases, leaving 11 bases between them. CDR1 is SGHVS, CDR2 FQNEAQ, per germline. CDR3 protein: CASSLTGDSNQPQHF. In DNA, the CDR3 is TGTGCCAGCAGCCTGACAGGCGATAGCAATCAGCCCCAGCATTTT.

The CDR3 bases are TGTGCCAGCATCCAAGACAGTGGGACCTATAATTCACCCCTCCACTTT. This translates into CASIQDSGTYNSPLHF. V usage is TRBV19 and J usage is TRBJ1-6; a possible D gene is TRBD1 (5 bases). Germline V gene sequence: CDR1 LNHDA, CDR2 SQIVND (reference sequence). The CDR3 is 16 residues long. V was trimmed by 9 bases and J by 2 bases, leaving 17 bases between them.

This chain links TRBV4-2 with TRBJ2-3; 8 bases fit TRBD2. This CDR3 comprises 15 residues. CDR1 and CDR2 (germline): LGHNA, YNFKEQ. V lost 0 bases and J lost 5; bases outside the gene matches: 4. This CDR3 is CASSQEAGGIDTQYF. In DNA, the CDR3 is TGTGCCAGCAGCCAAGAGGCGGGGGGCATAGATACGCAGTATTTT.

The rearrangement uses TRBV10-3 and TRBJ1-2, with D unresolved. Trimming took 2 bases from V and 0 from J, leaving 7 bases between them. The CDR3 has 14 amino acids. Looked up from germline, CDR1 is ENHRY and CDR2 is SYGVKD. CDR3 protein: CAISEGRANYGYTF. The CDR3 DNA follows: TGTGCCATCAGTGAGGGGAGAGCTAACTATGGCTACACCTTC.

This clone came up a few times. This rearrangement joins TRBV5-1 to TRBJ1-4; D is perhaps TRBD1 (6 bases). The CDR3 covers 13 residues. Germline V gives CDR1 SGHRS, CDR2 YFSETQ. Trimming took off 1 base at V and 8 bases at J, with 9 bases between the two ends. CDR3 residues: CASSLTGKEKLFF. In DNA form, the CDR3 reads TGCGCCAGCAGCTTGACAGGGAAGGAAAAACTGTTTTTT. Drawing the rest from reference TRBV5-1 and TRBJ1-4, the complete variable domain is KAGVTQTPRYLIKTRGQQVTLSCSPISGHRSVSWYQQTPGQGLQFLFEYFSETQRNKGNFPGRFSGRQFSNSRSEMNVSTLELGDSALYLCASSLTGKEKLFFGSGTQLSVL.

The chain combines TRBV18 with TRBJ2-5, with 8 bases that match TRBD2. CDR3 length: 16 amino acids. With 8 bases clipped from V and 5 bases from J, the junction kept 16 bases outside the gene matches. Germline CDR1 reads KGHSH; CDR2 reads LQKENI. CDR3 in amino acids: CASAKRGPPGGETQYF. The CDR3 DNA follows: TGTGCCAGCGCCAAGCGGGGGCCGCCAGGAGGCGAGACCCAGTACTTC.

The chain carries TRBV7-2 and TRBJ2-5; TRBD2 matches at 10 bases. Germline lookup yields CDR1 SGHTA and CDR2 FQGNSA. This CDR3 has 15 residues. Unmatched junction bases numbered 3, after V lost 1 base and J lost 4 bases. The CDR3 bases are TGTGCCAGCAGCTTAGAGCGGGGGGGCCGAGAGACCCAGTACTTC. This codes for CASSLERGGRETQYF.

The chain's CDR3 is CASSSRRVPFPLHF. As DNA, the CDR3 is TGTGCCAGCAGTTCCCGCCGGGTCCCTTTCCCCCTCCACTTT. V is TRBV28 and J is TRBJ1-6; D gene unclear. Germline lookup yields CDR1 MDHEN and CDR2 SYDVKM. The CDR3 has 14 residues. V was pared by 4 bases and J by 13 bases, with 17 bases between. The entire variable domain, with the rest obtained from reference TRBV28 and TRBJ1-6, is as follows: DVKVTQSSRYLVKRTGEKVFLECVQDMDHENMFWYRQDPGLGLRLIYFSYDVKMKEKGDIPEGYSVSREKKERFSLILESASTNQTSMYLCASSSRRVPFPLHFGNGTRLTVT.

CDR3 amino acids: CASSIRGGYTGELFF. The CDR3 DNA is TGTGCCAGTAGTATTAGGGGGGGTTACACCGGGGAGCTGTTTTTT. The rearrangement uses TRBV19 and TRBJ2-2; tentative D call: TRBD2 (7 bases). This CDR3 spans 15 amino acids. Per the germline V gene, CDR1 is LNHDA and CDR2 is SQIVND (reference sequence). V was trimmed by 3 bases and J by 3 bases, leaving 11 bases between them. Together with reference TRBV19 and TRBJ2-2, the CDR3 gives the full variable domain: DGGITQSPKYLFRKEGQNVTLSCEQNLNHDAMYWYRQDPGQGLRLIYYSQIVNDFQKGDIAEGYSVSREKKESFPLTVTSAQKNPTAFYLCASSIRGGYTGELFFGEGSRLTVL.

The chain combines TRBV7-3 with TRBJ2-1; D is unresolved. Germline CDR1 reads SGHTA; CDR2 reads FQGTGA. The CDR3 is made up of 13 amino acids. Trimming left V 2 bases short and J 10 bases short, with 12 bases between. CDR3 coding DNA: TGTGCCAGCAGCTTATCGGTAGAGAGGGAGCAGTTCTTC. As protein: CASSLSVEREQFF.

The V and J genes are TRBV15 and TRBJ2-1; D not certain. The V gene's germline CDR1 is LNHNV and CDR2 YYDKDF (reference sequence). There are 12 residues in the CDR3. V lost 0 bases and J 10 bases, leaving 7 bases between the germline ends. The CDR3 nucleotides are TGTGCCACCAGCAGAGATCTGGCAGAGCAGTTCTTC. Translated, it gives CATSRDLAEQFF.

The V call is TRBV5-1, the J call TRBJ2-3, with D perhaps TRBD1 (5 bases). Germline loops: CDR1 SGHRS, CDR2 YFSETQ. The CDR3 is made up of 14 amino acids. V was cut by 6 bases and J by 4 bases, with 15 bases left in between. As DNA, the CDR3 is TGCGCCAGCACCCGAAAGGGGTTCGCAGATACGCAGTATTTT. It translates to CASTRKGFADTQYF.

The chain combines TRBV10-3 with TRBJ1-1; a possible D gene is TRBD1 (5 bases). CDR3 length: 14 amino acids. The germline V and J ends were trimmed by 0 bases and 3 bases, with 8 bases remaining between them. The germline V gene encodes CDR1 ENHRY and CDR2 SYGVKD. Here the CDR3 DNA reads TGTGCCATCAGTGAGTCCGGAGGGGACACTGAAGCTTTCTTT. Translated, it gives CAISESGGDTEAFF.

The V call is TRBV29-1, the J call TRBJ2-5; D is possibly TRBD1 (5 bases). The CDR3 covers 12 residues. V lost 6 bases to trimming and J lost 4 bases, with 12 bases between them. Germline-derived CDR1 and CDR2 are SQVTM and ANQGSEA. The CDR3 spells CSVSGCGETQYF. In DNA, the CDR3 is TGCAGCGTATCAGGGTGCGGAGAGACCCAGTACTTC.

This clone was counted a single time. CDR3 in amino acids: CASSPGQGDSYNSPLHF. In DNA, the CDR3 is TGTGCCAGCAGTCCCGGACAGGGGGATTCCTATAATTCACCCCTCCACTTT. The chain carries TRBV7-9 and TRBJ1-6, with 10 bases matching TRBD1. The CDR3 extends over 17 amino acids. From germline, CDR1 is SEHNR and CDR2 FQNEAQ (reference sequence). The J segment lost 1 base and the V segment lost 6 bases, leaving 6 bases of the junction unmatched. Supplemented by reference TRBV7-9 and TRBJ1-6, the full variable domain reads DTGVSQNPRHKITKRGQNVTFRCDPISEHNRLYWYRQTLGQGPEFLTYFQNEAQLEKSRLLSDRFSAERPKGSFSTLEIQRTEQGDSAMYLCASSPGQGDSYNSPLHFGNGTRLTVT.

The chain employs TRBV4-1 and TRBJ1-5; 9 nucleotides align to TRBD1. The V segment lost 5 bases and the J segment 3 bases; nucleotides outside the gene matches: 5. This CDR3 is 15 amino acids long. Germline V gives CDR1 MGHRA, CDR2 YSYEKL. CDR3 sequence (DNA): TGCGCCAGCAGCTTGACAGGGGGGGACAATCAGCCCCAGCATTTT. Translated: CASSLTGGDNQPQHF.

CDR3 sequence reads: CASSQGRGGNYGYTF. The CDR3 DNA reads as TGCGCCAGCAGCCAAGGGAGGGGGGGGAACTATGGCTACACCTTC. This chain connects TRBV4-3 to TRBJ1-2; possible D gene TRBD1, 6 bases. This CDR3 is 15 amino acids long. Germline CDR1 LGHNA, CDR2 YSLEER. V was shortened by 1 base and J by 2 bases, with 11 bases between the two germline ends.

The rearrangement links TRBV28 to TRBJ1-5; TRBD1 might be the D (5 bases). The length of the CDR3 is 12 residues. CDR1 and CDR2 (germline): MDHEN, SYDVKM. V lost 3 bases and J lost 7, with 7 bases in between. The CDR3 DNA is TGTGCCAGCAGTTTGCAGGGACAGCCCCAGCATTTT. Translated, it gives CASSLQGQPQHF.

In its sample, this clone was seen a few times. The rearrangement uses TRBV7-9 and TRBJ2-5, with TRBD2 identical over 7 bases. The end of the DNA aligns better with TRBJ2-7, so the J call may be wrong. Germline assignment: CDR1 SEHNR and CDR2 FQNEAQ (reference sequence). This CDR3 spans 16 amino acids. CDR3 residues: CASSLFGGREPYEQYF. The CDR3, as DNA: TGTGCCAGCAGCTTATTTGGAGGGAGGGAGCCCTACGAGCAGTACTTC.

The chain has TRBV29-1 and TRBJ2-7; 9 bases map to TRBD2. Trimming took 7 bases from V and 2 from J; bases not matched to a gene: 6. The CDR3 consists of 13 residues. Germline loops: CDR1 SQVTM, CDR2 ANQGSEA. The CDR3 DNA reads TGCAGCGCTGGGGGCGGGGGGGCCTACGAGCAGTACTTC. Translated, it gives CSAGGGGAYEQYF.

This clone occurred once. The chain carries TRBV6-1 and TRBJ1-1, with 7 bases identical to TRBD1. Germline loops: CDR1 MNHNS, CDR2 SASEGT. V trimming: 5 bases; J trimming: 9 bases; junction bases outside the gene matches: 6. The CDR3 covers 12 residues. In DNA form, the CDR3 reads TGTGCCAGCAGTCAGGGGGGACTCCAAGCTTTCTTT. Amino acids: CASSQGGLQAFF.

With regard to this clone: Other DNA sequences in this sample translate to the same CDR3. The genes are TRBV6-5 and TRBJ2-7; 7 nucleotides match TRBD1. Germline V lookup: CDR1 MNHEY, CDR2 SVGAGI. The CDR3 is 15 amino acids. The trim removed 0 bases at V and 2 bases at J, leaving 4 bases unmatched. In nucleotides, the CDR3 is TGTGCCAGCAGTTACTCTCGGGACAGAGCCTACGAGCAGTACTTC. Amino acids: CASSYSRDRAYEQYF.

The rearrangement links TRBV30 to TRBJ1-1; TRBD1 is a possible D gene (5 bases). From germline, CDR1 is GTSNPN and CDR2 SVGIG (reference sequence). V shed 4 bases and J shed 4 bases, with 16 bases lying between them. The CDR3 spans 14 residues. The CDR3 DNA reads TGTGCCTGGAACCTCGGGGGTGTTGGCACTGAAGCTTTCTTT. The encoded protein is CAWNLGGVGTEAFF.

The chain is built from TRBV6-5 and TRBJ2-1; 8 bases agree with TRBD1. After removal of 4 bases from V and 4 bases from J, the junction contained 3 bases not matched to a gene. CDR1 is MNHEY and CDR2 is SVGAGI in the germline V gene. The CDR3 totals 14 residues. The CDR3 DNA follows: TGTGCCAGCAGTTCAGGGGGCTTATACAATGAGCAGTTCTTC. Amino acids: CASSSGGLYNEQFF.

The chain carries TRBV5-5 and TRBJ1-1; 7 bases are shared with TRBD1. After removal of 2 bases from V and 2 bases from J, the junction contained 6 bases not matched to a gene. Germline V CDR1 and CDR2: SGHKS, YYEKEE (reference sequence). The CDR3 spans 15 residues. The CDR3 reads CASSFADRVNTEAFF. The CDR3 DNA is TGTGCCAGCAGCTTTGCCGACAGGGTCAACACTGAAGCTTTCTTT.

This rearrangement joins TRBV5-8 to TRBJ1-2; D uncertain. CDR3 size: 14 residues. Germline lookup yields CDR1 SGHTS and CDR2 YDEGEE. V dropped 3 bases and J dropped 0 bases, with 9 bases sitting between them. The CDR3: CASSSPLANYGYTF. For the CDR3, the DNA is TGTGCCAGCAGCTCCCCCTTAGCTAACTATGGCTACACCTTC.

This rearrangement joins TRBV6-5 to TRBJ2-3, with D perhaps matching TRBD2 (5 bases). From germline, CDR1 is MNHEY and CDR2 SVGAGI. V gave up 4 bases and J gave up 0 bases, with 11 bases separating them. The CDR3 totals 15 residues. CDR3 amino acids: CASSSPGTSTDTQYF. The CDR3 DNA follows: TGTGCCAGCAGTTCTCCGGGAACTAGCACAGATACGCAGTATTTT.